What follows are 2 T cell receptor beta chains derived from one specimen sequenced in a study of cytomegalovirus exposure and HLA in healthy donors. The primer mix had 60 Vbeta and 13 Jbeta primers. Assay used: immunoSEQ multiplex PCR; TCRdb lists only in-frame clones, some missing. The repertoire holds 140,000 to 150,000 clones, with about 80% as singletons. The sequenced material came from PBMCs. The receptors come from a woman aged 18-30 years in good health and CMV-seropositive.

This clone came up a few times. This chain links TRBV5-5 with TRBJ2-1; 11 nucleotides agree with TRBD2. The CDR3 is 18 residues long. Germline lookup yields CDR1 SGHKS and CDR2 YYEKEE (reference sequence). Trimming took 2 bases from V and 5 from J; bases not matched to a gene: 12. CDR3 residues: CASSFLGLAGGPDNEQFF. The CDR3 bases are TGTGCCAGCAGCTTTCTGGGATTAGCGGGGGGGCCGGACAATGAGCAGTTCTTC.

This chain joins TRBV10-1 and TRBJ2-1; 8 positions agree with TRBD2. The CDR3 runs 14 residues. The germline V gene encodes CDR1 WNHNN and CDR2 SYGVQD (reference sequence). With V trimmed by 9 bases and J by 2 bases, 6 bases remained unmatched. This chain's CDR3 is CASRAGGTYNEQFF. As DNA, the CDR3 is TGCGCCAGTCGGGCGGGGGGTACCTACAATGAGCAGTTCTTC.